These T cell receptor beta chains were read from a single sample in a study of CD8+CD57+ T cells in acquired aplastic anemia. MiXCR, applied by TCRdb to the reads, yields one record per CDR3 protein. The data contain 200,000 or so distinct CDR3 sequences, under 70% of them singletons. The sample comprised sorted CD4+, CD8+, or CD8+CD57+ T cells (not recorded which) from PBMCs. All receptors come from a human donor with severe aplastic anemia or a healthy control (not recorded which). Each CDR3 is given with its conserved first and last residue. The D gene is left open where the match is weak. The size entry is marked missing in some rows and otherwise reads once, few, many or a size class.

CDR3	DNA	D	V	J	size	length
CASSLGSGGYEQYF	TGTGCCAGCAGCTTAGGGTCAGGAGGGTACGAGCAGTACTTC	-	TRBV13	TRBJ2-7	-	14
CASSISGWRSNQPQHF	TGTGCCAGTAGTATTTCGGGGTGGAGGAGCAATCAGCCCCAGCATTTT	-	TRBV19	TRBJ1-5	many	16
CSARGSNYGYTF	TGCAGTGCTAGAGGATCTAACTATGGCTACACCTTC	-	TRBV20-1	TRBJ1-2	many	12
CATSRKGGNTEAFF	TGTGCCACCAGCAGAAAGGGGGGAAACACTGAAGCTTTCTTT	-	TRBV15	TRBJ1-1	few	14
CASSMDRTTTQYF	TGTGCCAGTAGTATGGACAGGACAACGACCCAGTACTTC	TRBD1	TRBV19	TRBJ2-5	-	13
CASSLSSGEQYF	TGTGCCAGCAGCTTAAGCTCTGGCGAGCAGTACTTC	-	TRBV7-3	TRBJ2-7	many	12
CASSAGGTFQETQYF	TGTGCCAGCAGCGCTGGAGGGACATTCCAAGAGACCCAGTACTTC	-	TRBV7-6	TRBJ2-5	-	15
CASSRDSPYEQYF	TGCGCCAGCAGTCGGGACAGCCCTTACGAGCAGTACTTC	TRBD1	TRBV5-1	TRBJ2-7	few	13
CASSLGQGVQYEQYF	TGTGCCAGCAGCTTAGGACAGGGGGTGCAATACGAGCAGTACTTC	TRBD1	TRBV7-3	TRBJ2-7	-	15
CASSLVGRGYEQCF	TGTGCCAGCAGCTTGGTGGGCAGGGGCTACGAGCAGTGCTTC	-	TRBV5-5	TRBJ2-7	-	14
CASSVGAGEDEQYF	TGTGCCAGCAGCGTAGGGGCAGGGGAGGACGAGCAGTACTTC	-	TRBV9	TRBJ2-7	-	14
CASRQGVDEQYF	TGTGCTAGCCGCCAGGGGGTGGACGAGCAGTACTTC	TRBD1	TRBV9	TRBJ2-7	once	12
CASTPRGLAGPSSYNEQFF	TGTGCCAGCACCCCTAGGGGGCTAGCGGGGCCGAGCTCCTACAATGAGCAGTTCTTC	TRBD2	TRBV5-6	TRBJ2-1	many	19
CASSSTEFGYTF	TGTGCCAGCAGTTCCACAGAGTTTGGCTACACCTTC	-	TRBV2	TRBJ1-2	few	12
CASRVREALSEKLFF	TGTGCCAGCAGAGTCAGGGAGGCCCTTAGCGAAAAACTGTTTTTT	-	TRBV6-1	TRBJ1-4	few	15
CASSLFQDTQYF	TGTGCCAGCAGCTTATTTCAAGATACGCAGTATTTT	-	TRBV7-2	TRBJ2-3	-	12
CASSVSLGQGPTIYEQYF	TGTGCCAGCAGTGTATCCCTGGGACAAGGTCCCACTATCTACGAGCAGTACTTC	-	TRBV25-1	TRBJ2-7	once	18
CASSLGPTSTGELFF	TGCGCCAGCAGCTTGGGACCGACCTCCACCGGGGAGCTGTTTTTT	-	TRBV5-1	TRBJ2-2	once	15
CASSLRLWGQSNYGYTF	TGTGCCAGCAGCTTACGATTATGGGGACAATCAAACTATGGCTACACCTTC	-	TRBV7-2	TRBJ1-2	-	17
CASGSTKRDTEAFF	TGTGCCAGCGGTTCAACCAAACGGGACACTGAAGCTTTCTTT	-	TRBV7-9	TRBJ1-1	-	14
CSVTQYYEQYF	TGCAGCGTTACACAGTACTACGAGCAGTACTTC	-	TRBV20-1	TRBJ2-7	-	11
CASSSYTDTQYF	TGTGCCAGCAGCTCCTACACAGATACGCAGTATTTT	-	TRBV7-6	TRBJ2-3	few	12
CSVEEGGGGHGYTF	TGCAGCGTTGAAGAGGGGGGCGGGGGTCATGGCTACACCTTC	-	TRBV29-1	TRBJ1-2	-	14
CASSLGQGGLGSPLHF	TGTGCCAGCAGCTTGGGACAGGGAGGGTTGGGATCACCCCTCCACTTT	TRBD1	TRBV5-6	TRBJ1-6	-	16
CSASSYLGEQYF	TGCAGTGCCAGCAGTTACCTGGGGGAGCAGTACTTC	-	TRBV20-1	TRBJ2-7	once	12
CASSQERVGRGGLETQYF	TGCGCCAGCAGCCAAGAGCGTGTGGGGCGGGGGGGCCTTGAGACCCAGTACTTC	TRBD2	TRBV4-3	TRBJ2-5	-	18
CASSLAALGETQYF	TGTGCCAGCAGTCTAGCGGCCTTGGGTGAGACCCAGTACTTC	TRBD2	TRBV7-3	TRBJ2-5	once	14
CATGLETPPPYNEQFF	TGTGCCACTGGACTCGAAACCCCCCCACCTTACAATGAGCAGTTCTTC	-	TRBV24-1	TRBJ2-1	-	16
CASSPNTRPQHF	TGTGCCAGCAGTCCCAATACCCGGCCCCAGCATTTT	-	TRBV12-3/TRBV12-4	TRBJ1-5	many	12
CASSLAAGQPNSPLHF	TGTGCCAGCAGCTTAGCCGCGGGACAGCCCAATTCACCCCTCCACTTT	TRBD1	TRBV7-9	TRBJ1-6	-	16
CATSDPSHGTYEQYF	TGTGCCACCAGTGATCCAAGCCACGGGACCTACGAGCAGTACTTC	-	TRBV24-1	TRBJ2-7	-	15
CATSGMTDYNEQYF	TGTGCCACCAGTGGAATGACGGACTACAATGAGCAGTACTTC	-	TRBV24-1	TRBJ2-4	once	14
CAWRGGTRMNTEAFF	TGTGCCTGGAGAGGGGGCACCAGAATGAACACTGAAGCTTTCTTT	TRBD1	TRBV30	TRBJ1-1	few	15
CASSLQDSNSPLHF	TGTGCCAGCAGCTTACAGGATTCTAATTCACCCCTCCACTTT	-	TRBV7-6	TRBJ1-6	many	14
CASSRDRGNSPLHF	TGCGCCAGCAGCCGGGACAGGGGTAATTCACCCCTCCACTTT	TRBD1	TRBV10-1	TRBJ1-6	few	14
CASSGGGTASYEQYF	TGTGCCAGTAGTGGGGGCGGGACCGCATCCTACGAGCAGTACTTC	-	TRBV7-8	TRBJ2-7	-	15
CSADGGGYNEQFF	TGCAGTGCTGATGGGGGCGGTTACAATGAGCAGTTCTTC	-	TRBV20-1	TRBJ2-1	-	13
CASSEFGSLNEQYF	TGTGCCAGCAGTGAATTTGGGTCACTCAACGAGCAGTACTTC	-	TRBV25-1	TRBJ2-7	few	14